A single sample gave rise to the 2 T cell receptor beta chains below, sequenced in a study of technical replicates of blood from a handful of donors. Measured with immunoSEQ multiplex PCR; TCRdb has only the in-frame clones, and not every one. The sample has 74,000 or so clones; 85% to 95% are singletons. The source material was T cells isolated from PBMCs. These TCRs come from a human donor in good health.

The V gene is TRBV2, the J gene TRBJ1-1; 10 positions agree with TRBD1. The J segment lost 10 bases and the V segment lost 5 bases, leaving 13 bases of the junction unmatched. Germline V gene data show CDR1 as SNHLY and CDR2 as FYNNEI. The CDR3 is 15 amino acids. DNA for the CDR3: TGTGCCAGCAGTCCTCGACAGGGGGCCTTTTATGGAGCTTTCTTT. The encoded protein is CASSPRQGAFYGAFF.

The rearrangement links TRBV29-1 to TRBJ1-5; tentatively, D is TRBD1 (6 bases). V gave up 5 bases and J gave up 5 bases, with 13 bases separating them. Germline CDR1 reads SQVTM; CDR2 reads ANQGSEA. The CDR3 length is 13 residues. The CDR3 is CSVRTGLDQPQHF. The CDR3 DNA sequence: TGCAGCGTTCGAACAGGGCTGGATCAGCCCCAGCATTTT.